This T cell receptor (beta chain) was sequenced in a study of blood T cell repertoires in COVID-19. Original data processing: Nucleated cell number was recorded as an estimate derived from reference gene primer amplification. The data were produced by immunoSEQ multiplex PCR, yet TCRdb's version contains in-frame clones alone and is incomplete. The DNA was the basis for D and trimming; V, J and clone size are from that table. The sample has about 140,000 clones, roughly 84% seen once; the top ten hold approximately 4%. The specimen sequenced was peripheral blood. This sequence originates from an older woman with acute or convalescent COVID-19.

CDR3 in DNA: TGTGCCAGTAGGGATCGGACAGGCGGTTCACCCCTCCACTTT. Protein: CASRDRTGGSPLHF. The chain employs TRBV19 and TRBJ1-6; 7 bases align to TRBD1. The CDR3 covers 14 residues. J lost 9 bases, V lost 6 bases, and 8 bases had no gene match. Germline loops: CDR1 LNHDA, CDR2 SQIVND (reference sequence).